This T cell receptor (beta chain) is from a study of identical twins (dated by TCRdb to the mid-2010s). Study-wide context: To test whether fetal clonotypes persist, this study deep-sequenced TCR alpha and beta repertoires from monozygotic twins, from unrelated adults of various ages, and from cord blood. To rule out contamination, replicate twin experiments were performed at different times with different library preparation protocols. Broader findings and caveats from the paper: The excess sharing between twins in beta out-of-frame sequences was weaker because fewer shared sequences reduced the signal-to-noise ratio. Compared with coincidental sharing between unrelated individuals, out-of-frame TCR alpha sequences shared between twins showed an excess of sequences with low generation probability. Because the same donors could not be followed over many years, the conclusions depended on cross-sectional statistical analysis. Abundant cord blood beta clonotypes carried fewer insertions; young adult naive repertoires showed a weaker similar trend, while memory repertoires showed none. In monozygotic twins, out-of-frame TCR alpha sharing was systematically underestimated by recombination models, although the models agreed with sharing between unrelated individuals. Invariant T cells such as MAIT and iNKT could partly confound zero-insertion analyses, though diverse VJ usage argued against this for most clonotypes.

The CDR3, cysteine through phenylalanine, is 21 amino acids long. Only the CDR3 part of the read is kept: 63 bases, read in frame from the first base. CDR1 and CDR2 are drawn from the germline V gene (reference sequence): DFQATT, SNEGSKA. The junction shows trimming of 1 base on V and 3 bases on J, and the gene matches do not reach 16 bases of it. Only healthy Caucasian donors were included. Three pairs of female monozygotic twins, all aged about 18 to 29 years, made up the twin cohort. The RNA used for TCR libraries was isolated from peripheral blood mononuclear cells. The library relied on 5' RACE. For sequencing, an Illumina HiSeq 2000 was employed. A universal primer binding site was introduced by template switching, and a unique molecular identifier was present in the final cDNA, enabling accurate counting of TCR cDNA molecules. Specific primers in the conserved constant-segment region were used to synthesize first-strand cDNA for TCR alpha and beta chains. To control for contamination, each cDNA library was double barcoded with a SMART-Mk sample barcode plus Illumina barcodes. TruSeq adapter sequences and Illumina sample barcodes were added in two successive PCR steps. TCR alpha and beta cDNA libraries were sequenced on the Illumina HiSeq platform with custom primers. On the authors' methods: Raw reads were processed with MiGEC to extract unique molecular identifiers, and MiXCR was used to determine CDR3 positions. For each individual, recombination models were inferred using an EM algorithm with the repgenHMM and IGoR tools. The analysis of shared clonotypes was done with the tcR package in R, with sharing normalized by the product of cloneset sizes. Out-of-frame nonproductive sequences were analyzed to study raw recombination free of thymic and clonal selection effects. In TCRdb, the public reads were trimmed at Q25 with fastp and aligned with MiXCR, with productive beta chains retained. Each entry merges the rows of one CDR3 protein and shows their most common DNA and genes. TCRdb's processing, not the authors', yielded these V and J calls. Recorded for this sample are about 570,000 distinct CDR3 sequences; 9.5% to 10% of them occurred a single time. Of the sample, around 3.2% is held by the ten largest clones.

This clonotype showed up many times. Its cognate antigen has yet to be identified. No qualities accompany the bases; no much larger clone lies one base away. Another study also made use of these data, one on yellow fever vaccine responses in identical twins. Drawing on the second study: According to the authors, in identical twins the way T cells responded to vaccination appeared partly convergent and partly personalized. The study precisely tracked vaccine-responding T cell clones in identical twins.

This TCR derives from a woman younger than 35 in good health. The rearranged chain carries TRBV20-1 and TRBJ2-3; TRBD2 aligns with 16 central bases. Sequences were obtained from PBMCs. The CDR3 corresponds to CSARGLTFGTSGGALTDTQYF. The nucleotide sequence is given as TGCAGTGCTAGAGGTCTTACCTTCGGGACTAGCGGGGGGGCTCTTACAGATACGCAGTATTTT.